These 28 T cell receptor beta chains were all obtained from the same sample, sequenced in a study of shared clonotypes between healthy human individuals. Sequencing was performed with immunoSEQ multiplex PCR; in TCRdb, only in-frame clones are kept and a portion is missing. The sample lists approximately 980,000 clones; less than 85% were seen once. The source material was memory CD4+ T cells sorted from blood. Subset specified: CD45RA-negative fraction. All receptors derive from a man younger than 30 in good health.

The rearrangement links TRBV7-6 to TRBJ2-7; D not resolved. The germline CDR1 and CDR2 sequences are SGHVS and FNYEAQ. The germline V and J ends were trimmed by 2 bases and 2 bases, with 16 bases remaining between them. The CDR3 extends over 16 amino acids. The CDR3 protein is CASSLLSSGPTYEQYF. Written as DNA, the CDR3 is TGTGCCAGCAGCTTATTATCCTCGGGCCCTACCTACGAGCAGTACTTC.

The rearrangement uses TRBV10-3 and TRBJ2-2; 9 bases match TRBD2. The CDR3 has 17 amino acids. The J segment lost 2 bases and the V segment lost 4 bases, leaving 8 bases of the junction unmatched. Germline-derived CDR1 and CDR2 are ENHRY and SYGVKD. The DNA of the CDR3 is TGTGCCATCAGTGCCCAAGCTAGCGGGGTAAACACCGGGGAGCTGTTTTTT. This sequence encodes CAISAQASGVNTGELFF.

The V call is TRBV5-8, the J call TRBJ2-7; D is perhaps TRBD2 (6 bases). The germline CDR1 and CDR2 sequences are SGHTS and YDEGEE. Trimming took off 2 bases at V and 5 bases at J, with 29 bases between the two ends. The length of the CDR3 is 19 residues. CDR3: CASSFGGYRTGTLRDEQYF. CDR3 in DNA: TGTGCCAGCAGCTTTGGGGGGTACCGGACCGGGACTTTAAGGGACGAGCAGTACTTC.

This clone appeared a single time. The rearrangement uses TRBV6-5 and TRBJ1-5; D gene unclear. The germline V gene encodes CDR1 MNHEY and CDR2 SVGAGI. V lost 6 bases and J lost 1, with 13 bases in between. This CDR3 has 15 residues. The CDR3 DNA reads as TGTGCCAGCAGGAACCTTCAGTGGAGCAATCAGCCCCAGCATTTT. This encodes CASRNLQWSNQPQHF.

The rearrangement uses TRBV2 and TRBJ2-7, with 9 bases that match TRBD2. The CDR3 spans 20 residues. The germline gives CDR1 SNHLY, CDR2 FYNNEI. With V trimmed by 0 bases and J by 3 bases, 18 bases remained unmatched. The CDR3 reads CASSEAEGRREGSRNYEQYF. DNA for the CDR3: TGTGCCAGCAGTGAAGCTGAAGGGAGGCGGGAGGGAAGTAGAAACTACGAGCAGTACTTC.

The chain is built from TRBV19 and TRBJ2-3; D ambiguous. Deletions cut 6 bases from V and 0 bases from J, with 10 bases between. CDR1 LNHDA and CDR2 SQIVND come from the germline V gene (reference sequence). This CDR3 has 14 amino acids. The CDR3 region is CASRHSQSTDTQYF. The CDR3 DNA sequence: TGTGCCAGTAGGCACAGTCAGAGCACAGATACGCAGTATTTT.

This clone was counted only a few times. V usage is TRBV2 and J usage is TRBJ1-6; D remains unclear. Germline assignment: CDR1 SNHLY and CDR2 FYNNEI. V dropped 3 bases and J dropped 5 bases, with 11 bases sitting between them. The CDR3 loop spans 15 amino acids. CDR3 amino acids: CASSDWRSDNSPLHF. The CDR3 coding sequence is TGTGCCAGCAGTGATTGGAGATCTGATAATTCACCCCTCCACTTT.

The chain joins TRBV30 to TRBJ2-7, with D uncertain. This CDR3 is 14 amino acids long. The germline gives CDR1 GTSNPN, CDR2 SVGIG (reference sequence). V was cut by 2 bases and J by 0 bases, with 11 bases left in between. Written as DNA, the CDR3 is TGTGCCTGGAGTCTAATGCATAGCTCCTACGAGCAGTACTTC. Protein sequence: CAWSLMHSSYEQYF.

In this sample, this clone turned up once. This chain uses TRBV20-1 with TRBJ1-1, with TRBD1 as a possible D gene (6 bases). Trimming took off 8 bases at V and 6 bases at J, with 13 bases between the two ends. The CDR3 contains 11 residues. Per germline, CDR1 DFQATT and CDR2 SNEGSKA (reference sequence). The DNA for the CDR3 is TGCAGTTTCCACAGGGCCCCTGAAGCTTTCTTT. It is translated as CSFHRAPEAFF.

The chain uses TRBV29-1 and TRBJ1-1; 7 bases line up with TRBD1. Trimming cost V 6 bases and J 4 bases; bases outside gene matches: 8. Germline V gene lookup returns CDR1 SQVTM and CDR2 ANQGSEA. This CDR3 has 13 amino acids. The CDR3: CSVGTRGGTEAFF. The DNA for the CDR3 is TGCAGCGTGGGTACCAGGGGGGGCACTGAAGCTTTCTTT.

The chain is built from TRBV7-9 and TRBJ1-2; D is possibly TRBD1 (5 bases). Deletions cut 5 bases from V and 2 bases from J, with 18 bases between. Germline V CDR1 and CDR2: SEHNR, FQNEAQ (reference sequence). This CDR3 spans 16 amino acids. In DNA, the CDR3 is TGTGCCAGCAGCCGACGGCTCGACAGCAAAAACTATGGCTACACCTTC. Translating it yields CASSRRLDSKNYGYTF. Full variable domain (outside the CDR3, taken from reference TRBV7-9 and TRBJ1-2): DTGVSQNPRHKITKRGQNVTFRCDPISEHNRLYWYRQTLGQGPEFLTYFQNEAQLEKSRLLSDRFSAERPKGSFSTLEIQRTEQGDSAMYLCASSRRLDSKNYGYTFGSGTRLTVV.

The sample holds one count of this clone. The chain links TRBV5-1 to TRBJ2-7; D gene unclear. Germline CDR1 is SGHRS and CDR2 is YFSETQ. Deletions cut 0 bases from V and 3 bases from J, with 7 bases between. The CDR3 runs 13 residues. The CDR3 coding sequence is TGCGCCAGCAGCTTGGGGAACGTCTACGAGCAGTACTTC. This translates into CASSLGNVYEQYF. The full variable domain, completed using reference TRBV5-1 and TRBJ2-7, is KAGVTQTPRYLIKTRGQQVTLSCSPISGHRSVSWYQQTPGQGLQFLFEYFSETQRNKGNFPGRFSGRQFSNSRSEMNVSTLELGDSALYLCASSLGNVYEQYFGPGTRLTVT.

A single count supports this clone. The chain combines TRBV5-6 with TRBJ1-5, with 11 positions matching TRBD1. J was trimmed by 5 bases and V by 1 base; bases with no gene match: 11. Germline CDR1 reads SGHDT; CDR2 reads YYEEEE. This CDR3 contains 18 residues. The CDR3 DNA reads TGTGCCAGCAGCTTGCTTTCGGACAGGGGGCGAGGCGATCAGCCCCAGCATTTT. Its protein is CASSLLSDRGRGDQPQHF. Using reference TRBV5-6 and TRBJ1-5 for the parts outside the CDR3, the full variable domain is DAGVTQSPTHLIKTRGQQVTLRCSPKSGHDTVSWYQQALGQGPQFIFQYYEEEERQRGNFPDRFSGHQFPNYSSELNVNALLLGDSALYLCASSLLSDRGRGDQPQHFGDGTRLSIL.

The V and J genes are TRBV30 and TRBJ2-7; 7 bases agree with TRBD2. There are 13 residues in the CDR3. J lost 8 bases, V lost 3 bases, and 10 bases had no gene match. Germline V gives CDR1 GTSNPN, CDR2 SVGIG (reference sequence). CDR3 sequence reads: CAWSVAGVYKQYF. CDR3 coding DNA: TGTGCCTGGAGCGTCGCGGGAGTTTACAAGCAGTACTTC. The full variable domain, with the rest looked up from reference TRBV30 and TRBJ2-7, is SQTIHQWPATLVQPVGSPLSLECTVEGTSNPNLYWYRQAAGRGLQLLFYSVGIGQISSEVPQNLSASRPQDRQFILSSKKLLLSDSGFYLCAWSVAGVYKQYFGPGTRLTVT.

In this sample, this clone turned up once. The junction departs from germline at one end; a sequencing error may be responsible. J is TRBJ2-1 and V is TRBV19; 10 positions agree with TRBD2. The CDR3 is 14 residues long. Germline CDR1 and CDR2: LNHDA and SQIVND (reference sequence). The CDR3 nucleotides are TGTGCCAGTAGCTCAGCCAGGCTAGCGGGAGCCCCGATCTTC. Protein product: CASSSARLAGAPIF. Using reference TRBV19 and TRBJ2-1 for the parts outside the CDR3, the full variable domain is DGGITQSPKYLFRKEGQNVTLSCEQNLNHDAMYWYRQDPGQGLRLIYYSQIVNDFQKGDIAEGYSVSREKKESFPLTVTSAQKNPTAFYLCASSSARLAGAPIFGPGTRLTVL.

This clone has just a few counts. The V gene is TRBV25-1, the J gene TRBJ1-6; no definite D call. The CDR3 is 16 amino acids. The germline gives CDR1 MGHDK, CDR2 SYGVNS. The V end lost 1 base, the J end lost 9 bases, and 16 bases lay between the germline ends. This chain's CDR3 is CASSESGSRIRSPLHF. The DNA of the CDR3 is TGTGCCAGCAGTGAATCGGGCAGCCGGATTCGTTCACCCCTCCACTTT.

This CDR3 reads CASSFRQGDGTDTQYF. CDR3 bases: TGTGCCAGCAGCTTCCGTCAGGGGGATGGCACAGATACGCAGTATTTT. V gene TRBV5-6 combines with J gene TRBJ2-3, with 7 bases that match TRBD1. The CDR3 loop spans 16 amino acids. V shed 2 bases and J 1 base; nucleotides not matched to a gene: 7. CDR1 and CDR2 from the germline V gene are SGHDT and YYEEEE.

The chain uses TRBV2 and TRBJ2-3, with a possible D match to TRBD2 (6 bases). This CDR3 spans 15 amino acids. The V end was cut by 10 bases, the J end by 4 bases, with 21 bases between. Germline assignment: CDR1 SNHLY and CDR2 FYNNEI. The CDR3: CATWPGWGGADTQYF. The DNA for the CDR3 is TGTGCCACATGGCCGGGCTGGGGAGGAGCAGATACGCAGTATTTT. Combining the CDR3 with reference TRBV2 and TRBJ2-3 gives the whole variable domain EPEVTQTPSHQVTQMGQEVILRCVPISNHLYFYWYRQILGQKVEFLVSFYNNEISEKSEIFDDQFSVERPDGSNFTLKIRSTKLEDSAMYFCATWPGWGGADTQYFGPGTRLTVL.

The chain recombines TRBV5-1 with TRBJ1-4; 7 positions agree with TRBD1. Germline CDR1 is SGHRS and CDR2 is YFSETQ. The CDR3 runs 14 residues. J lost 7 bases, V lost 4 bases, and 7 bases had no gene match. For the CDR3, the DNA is TGCGCCAGCAGCGCCGGGACAGAAAGTGAAAAACTGTTTTTT. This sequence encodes CASSAGTESEKLFF.

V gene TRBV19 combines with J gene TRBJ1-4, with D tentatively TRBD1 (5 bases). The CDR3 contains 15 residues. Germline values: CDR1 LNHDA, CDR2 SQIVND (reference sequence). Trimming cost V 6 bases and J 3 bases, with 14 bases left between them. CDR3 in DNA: TGTGCCAGTAGCGCAGGGTACGGAGCTAATGAAAAACTGTTTTTT. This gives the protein CASSAGYGANEKLFF.

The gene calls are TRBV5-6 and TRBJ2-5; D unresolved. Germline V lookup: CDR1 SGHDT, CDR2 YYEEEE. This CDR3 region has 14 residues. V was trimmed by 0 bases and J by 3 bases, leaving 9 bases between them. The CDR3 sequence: CASSLDTKEETQYF. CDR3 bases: TGTGCCAGCAGCTTGGATACAAAAGAAGAGACCCAGTACTTC. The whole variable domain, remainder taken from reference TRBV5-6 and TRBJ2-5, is DAGVTQSPTHLIKTRGQQVTLRCSPKSGHDTVSWYQQALGQGPQFIFQYYEEEERQRGNFPDRFSGHQFPNYSSELNVNALLLGDSALYLCASSLDTKEETQYFGPGTRLLVL.

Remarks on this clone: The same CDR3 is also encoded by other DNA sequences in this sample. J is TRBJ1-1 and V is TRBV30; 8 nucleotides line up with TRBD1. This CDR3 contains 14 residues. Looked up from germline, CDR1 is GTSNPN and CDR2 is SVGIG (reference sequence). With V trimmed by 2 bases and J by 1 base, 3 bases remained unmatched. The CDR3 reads CAWSSGQGNTEAFF. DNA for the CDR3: TGTGCCTGGAGTTCTGGACAGGGGAACACTGAAGCTTTCTTT.

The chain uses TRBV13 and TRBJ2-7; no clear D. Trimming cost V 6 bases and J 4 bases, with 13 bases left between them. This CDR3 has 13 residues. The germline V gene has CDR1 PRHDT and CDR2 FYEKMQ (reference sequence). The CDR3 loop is CASRAVLNYEQYF. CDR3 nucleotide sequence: TGTGCCAGCAGGGCAGTTCTAAATTACGAGCAGTACTTC.

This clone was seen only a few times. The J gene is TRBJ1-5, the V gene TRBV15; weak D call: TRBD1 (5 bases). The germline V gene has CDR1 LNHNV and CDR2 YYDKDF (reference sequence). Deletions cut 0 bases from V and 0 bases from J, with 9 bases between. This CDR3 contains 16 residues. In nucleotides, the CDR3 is TGTGCCACCAGCAGAGAGAGGGGTAATAGCAATCAGCCCCAGCATTTT. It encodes CATSRERGNSNQPQHF. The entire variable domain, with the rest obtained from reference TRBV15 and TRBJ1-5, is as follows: DAMVIQNPRYQVTQFGKPVTLSCSQTLNHNVMYWYQQKSSQAPKLLFHYYDKDFNNEADTPDNFQSRRPNTSFCFLDIRSPGLGDTAMYLCATSRERGNSNQPQHFGDGTRLSIL.

The CDR3 bases are TGTGCCAGCAGCTTGGGCGGGAGTGCCAAAAACATTCAGTACTTC. Residues: CASSLGGSAKNIQYF. The J gene is TRBJ2-4, the V gene TRBV5-6, with 7 bases that match TRBD2. V gave up 0 bases and J gave up 1 base; unmatched junction bases: 1. In germline, CDR1 is SGHDT, CDR2 YYEEEE. This CDR3 comprises 15 residues. The full variable domain, in which reference TRBV5-6 and TRBJ2-4 provide the parts outside the CDR3, is DAGVTQSPTHLIKTRGQQVTLRCSPKSGHDTVSWYQQALGQGPQFIFQYYEEEERQRGNFPDRFSGHQFPNYSSELNVNALLLGDSALYLCASSLGGSAKNIQYFGAGTRLSVL.

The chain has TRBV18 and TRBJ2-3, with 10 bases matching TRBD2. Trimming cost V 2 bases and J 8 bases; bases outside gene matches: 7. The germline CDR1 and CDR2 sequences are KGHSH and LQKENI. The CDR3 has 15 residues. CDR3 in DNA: TGTGCCAGCTCACCAATGAGCGGGGGGGCAGTTACGCAGTATTTT. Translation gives CASSPMSGGAVTQYF.

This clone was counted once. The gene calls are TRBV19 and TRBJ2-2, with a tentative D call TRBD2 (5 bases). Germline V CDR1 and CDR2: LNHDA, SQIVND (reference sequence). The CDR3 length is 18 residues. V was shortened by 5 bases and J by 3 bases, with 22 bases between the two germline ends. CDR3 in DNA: TGTGCCAGTAGTGCGCGCCGCAGTGGGAGCGCGTACACCGGGGAGCTGTTTTTT. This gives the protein CASSARRSGSAYTGELFF.

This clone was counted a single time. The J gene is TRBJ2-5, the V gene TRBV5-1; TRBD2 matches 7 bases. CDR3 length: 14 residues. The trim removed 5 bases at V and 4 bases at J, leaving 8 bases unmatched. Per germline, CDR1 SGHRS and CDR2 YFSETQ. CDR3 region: CASRAGVLGETQYF. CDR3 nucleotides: TGCGCCAGCAGGGCGGGAGTTTTGGGAGAGACCCAGTACTTC.